Below, one T cell receptor (beta chain) is given with its context. The record originates from a study of blood T cell repertoires in COVID-19. The overall study: COVID-19 samples, acute and convalescent, were from the United States, Italy and Spain. T cells, B-cell-depleted T cells, or PBMCs supplied cDNA or gDNA.

Authors' processing steps: Reference gene primer amplification gave estimated nucleated cell counts. TCRdb's table, derived via immunoSEQ multiplex PCR, lists solely in-frame clones and lacks some. V and J calls and clone size are given by that table; D and trimming were obtained from the DNA. Of 55,000 to 75,000 clones in the sample, 80% to 85% were seen once. The CDR3 consists of 14 residues. V trimming: 5 bases; J trimming: 13 bases; junction bases outside the gene matches: 11. CDR1 SGHTA and CDR2 FQGNSA come from the germline V gene. The TCR sequence derives from a man older than 75 with acute or convalescent COVID-19. Sequencing used peripheral blood. The chain couples TRBV7-2 to TRBJ2-1, with 10 bases that match TRBD2. The CDR3 DNA sequence: TGTGCCAGCAGCACCCTTTCTACTAGCGGGGACCAGTTCTTC. This translates into CASSTLSTSGDQFF.